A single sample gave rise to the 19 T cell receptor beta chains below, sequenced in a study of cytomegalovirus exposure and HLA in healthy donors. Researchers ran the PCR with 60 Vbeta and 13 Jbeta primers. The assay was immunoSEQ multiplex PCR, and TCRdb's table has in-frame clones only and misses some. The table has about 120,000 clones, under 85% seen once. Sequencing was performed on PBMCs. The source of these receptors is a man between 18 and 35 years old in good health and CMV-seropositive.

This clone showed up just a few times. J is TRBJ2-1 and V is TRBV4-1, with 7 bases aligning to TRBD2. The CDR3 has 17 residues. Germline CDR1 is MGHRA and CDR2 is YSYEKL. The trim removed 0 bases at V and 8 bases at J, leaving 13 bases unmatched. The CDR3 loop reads CASSQDRVVGGPHEQFF. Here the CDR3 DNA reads TGCGCCAGCAGCCAAGATAGGGTGGTGGGAGGGCCGCATGAGCAGTTCTTC.

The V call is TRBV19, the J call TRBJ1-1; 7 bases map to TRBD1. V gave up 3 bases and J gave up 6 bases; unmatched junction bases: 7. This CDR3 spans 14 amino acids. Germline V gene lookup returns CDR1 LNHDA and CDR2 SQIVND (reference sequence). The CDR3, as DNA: TGTGCCAGTAGTATCGGGACAGATTTTCCTGAAGCTTTCTTT. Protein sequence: CASSIGTDFPEAFF.

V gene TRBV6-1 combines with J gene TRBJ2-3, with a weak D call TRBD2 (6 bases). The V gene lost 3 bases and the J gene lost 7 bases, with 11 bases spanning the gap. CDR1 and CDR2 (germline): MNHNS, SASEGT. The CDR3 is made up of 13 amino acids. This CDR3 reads CASSEAGTYTQYF. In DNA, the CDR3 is TGTGCCAGCAGTGAGGCGGGGACCTATACGCAGTATTTT.

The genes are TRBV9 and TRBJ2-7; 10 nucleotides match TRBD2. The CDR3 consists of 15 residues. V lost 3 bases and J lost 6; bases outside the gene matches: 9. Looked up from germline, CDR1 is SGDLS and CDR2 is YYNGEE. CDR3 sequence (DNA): TGTGCCAGCAGCGCGTCTAGCGGGAGTCTTGGCGAGCAGTACTTC. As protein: CASSASSGSLGEQYF.

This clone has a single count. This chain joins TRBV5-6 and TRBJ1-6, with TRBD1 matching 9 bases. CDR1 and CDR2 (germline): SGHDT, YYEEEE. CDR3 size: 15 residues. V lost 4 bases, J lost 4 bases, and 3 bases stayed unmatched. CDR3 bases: TGTGCCAGCAGCCCGACAGGGGGGTATAATTCACCCCTCCACTTT. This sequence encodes CASSPTGGYNSPLHF.

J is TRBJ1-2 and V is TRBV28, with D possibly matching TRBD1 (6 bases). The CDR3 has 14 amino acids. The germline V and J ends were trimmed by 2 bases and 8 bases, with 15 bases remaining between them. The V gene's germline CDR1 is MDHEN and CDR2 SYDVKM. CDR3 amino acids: CASSLTGGLTGYTF. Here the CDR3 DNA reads TGTGCCAGCAGTTTAACCGGGGGGCTTACGGGCTACACCTTC.

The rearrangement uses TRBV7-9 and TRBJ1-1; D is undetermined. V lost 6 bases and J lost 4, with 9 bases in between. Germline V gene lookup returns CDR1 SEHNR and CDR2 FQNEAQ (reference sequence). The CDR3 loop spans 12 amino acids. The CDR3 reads CASSPLPTEAFF. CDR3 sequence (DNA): TGTGCCAGCAGTCCCCTACCCACTGAAGCTTTCTTT.

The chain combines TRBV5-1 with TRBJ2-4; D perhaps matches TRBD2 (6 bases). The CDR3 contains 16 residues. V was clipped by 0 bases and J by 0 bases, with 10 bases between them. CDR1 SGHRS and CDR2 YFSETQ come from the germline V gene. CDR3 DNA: TGCGCCAGCAGCTTGGGGGGGGTACTAGCCAAAAACATTCAGTACTTC. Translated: CASSLGGVLAKNIQYF.

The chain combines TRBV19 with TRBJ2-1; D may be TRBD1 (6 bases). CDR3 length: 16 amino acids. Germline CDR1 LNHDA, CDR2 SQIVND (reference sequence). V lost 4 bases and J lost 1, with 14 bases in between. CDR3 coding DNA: TGTGCCAGTAGTACAAGACAGGAAAATTCCTACAATGAGCAGTTCTTC. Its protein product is CASSTRQENSYNEQFF.

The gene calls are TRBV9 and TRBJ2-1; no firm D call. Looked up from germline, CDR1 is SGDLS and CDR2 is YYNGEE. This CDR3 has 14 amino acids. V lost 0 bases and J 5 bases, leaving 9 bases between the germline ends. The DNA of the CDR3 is TGTGCCAGCAGCGTAGACCTGGGCGACAATGAGCAGTTCTTC. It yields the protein CASSVDLGDNEQFF. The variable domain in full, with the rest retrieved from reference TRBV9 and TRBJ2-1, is DSGVTQTPKHLITATGQRVTLRCSPRSGDLSVYWYQQSLDQGLQFLIQYYNGEERAKGNILERFSAQQFPDLHSELNLSSLELGDSALYFCASSVDLGDNEQFFGPGTRLTVL.

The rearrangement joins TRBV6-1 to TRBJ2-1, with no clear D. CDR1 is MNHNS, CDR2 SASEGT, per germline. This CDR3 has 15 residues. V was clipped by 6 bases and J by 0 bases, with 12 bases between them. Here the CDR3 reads CASRTDLNSYNEQFF. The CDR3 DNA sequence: TGTGCCAGCAGAACTGACTTGAACTCCTACAATGAGCAGTTCTTC.

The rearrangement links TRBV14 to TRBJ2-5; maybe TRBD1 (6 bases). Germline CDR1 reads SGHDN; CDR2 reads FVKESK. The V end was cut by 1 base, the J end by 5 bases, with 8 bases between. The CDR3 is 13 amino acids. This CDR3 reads CASSQGQGETQYF. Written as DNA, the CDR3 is TGTGCCAGCAGCCAAGGCCAGGGGGAGACCCAGTACTTC.

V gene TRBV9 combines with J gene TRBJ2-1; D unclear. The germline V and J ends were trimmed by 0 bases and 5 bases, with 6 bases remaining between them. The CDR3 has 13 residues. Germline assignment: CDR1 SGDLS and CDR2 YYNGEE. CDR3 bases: TGTGCCAGCAGCGTAGCACTAAACAATGAGCAGTTCTTC. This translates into CASSVALNNEQFF.

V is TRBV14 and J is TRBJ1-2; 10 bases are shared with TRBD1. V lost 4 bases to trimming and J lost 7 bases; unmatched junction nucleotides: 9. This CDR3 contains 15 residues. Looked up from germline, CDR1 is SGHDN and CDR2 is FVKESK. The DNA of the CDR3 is TGTGCCAGCAGCCTCACCTCGACAGGGGGCTCTGGCTACACCTTC. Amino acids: CASSLTSTGGSGYTF.

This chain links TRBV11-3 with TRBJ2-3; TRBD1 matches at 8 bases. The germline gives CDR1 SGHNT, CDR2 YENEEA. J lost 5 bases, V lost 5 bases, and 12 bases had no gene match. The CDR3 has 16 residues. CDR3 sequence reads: CASSPGGRGTKDTQYF. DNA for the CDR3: TGTGCCAGCAGCCCAGGGGGCAGGGGGACAAAAGATACGCAGTATTTT.

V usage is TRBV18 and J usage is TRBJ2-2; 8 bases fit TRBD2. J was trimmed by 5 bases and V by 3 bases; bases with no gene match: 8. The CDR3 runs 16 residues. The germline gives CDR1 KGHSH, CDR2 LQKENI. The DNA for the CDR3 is TGTGCCAGCTCACCTAGGGCAGCGGGAGATACCGGGGAGCTGTTTTTT. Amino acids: CASSPRAAGDTGELFF.

CDR3 loop: CSVGGSSYEQYF. The CDR3 DNA reads as TGCAGCGTTGGTGGGAGCTCCTACGAGCAGTACTTC. The chain joins TRBV29-1 to TRBJ2-7, with D maybe TRBD2 (5 bases). Trimming cost V 4 bases and J 0 bases, with 7 bases left between them. Germline V lookup: CDR1 SQVTM, CDR2 ANQGSEA. This CDR3 comprises 12 residues.

The CDR3 DNA reads TGCGCCAGCAGCCGAACCACAGGGCAACTCCAAGAGACCCAGTACTTC. The encoded protein is CASSRTTGQLQETQYF. The genes are TRBV4-1 and TRBJ2-5; D is perhaps TRBD1 (6 bases). Looked up from germline, CDR1 is MGHRA and CDR2 is YSYEKL. The CDR3 is made up of 16 amino acids. The V gene lost 4 bases and the J gene lost 1 base, with 16 bases spanning the gap.

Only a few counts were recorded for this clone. CDR3 loop: CAWSVVRGRTGELFF. DNA of the CDR3: TGTGCCTGGAGTGTAGTTAGGGGAAGGACCGGGGAGCTGTTTTTT. This chain links TRBV30 with TRBJ2-2; a weak D match, TRBD1 (5 bases). With 0 bases removed from V and 5 bases from J, the gap between germline ends came to 13 bases. The CDR3 spans 15 residues. Germline CDR1 and CDR2: GTSNPN and SVGIG (reference sequence).